This T cell receptor beta chain was obtained from a study of cytomegalovirus exposure and HLA in healthy donors. Regarding the study as a whole: As a later analysis showed, a missense DCLRE1C variant was linked to trimming of TCR beta V- and J-genes.

Note on this clone: Its matching antigen is unknown.

The PCR was carried out with 60 Vbeta primers and 13 Jbeta primers. Authors' data handling: In a later analysis, of roughly 83 million unique beta chains, roughly 10 million appeared in at least two donors. The data were produced by immunoSEQ multiplex PCR, yet TCRdb's version contains in-frame clones alone and is incomplete. V, J and clone size are taken as reported in that table, and D and trimming were inferred from the DNA itself. The sample has approximately 260,000 clones; 80% to 95% are singletons. V dropped 5 bases and J dropped 5 bases, with 13 bases sitting between them. This CDR3 comprises 13 residues. The V gene's germline CDR1 is SGHRS and CDR2 YFSETQ.

This chain links TRBV5-1 with TRBJ2-5; D possibly corresponds to TRBD2 (6 bases). The specimen sequenced was PBMCs. This TCR came from a girl aged 2-15 years in good health and CMV-seronegative. This chain's CDR3 is CASREGGGETQYF. CDR3 DNA: TGCGCCAGCAGGGAGGGCGGCGGGGAGACCCAGTACTTC.